This T cell receptor beta chain was captured in a study of T cell clonality in common variable immunodeficiency. General study points: What drives increased CVID clonality needs T cell subpopulation sequencing. Compared with controls, CVID subjects had fewer shared TCRbeta clones.

Patients and controls were mostly of Caucasian heritage. Blood samples were heparinized, about 5 to 9 ml per donor. The assay was immunoSEQ multiplex PCR, and TCRdb's table has in-frame clones only and misses some. The sample shows tens of thousands of clones, none of them appearing just once. This clone was counted at least ten times. The antigen is not known. Material: peripheral blood mononuclear cells. The TCR originated in a person between 18 and 75 years old in good health.

The sequenced CDR3 bases are TGCGCCAGCAGCCCCATCCAGGACAGTAATTCACCC. Its protein is CASSPIQDSNSP. The complete CDR3 reads CASSPIQDSNSPLHF. The rearrangement uses TRBV4-1 and TRBJ1-6; D perhaps matches TRBD1 (6 bases). The read finishes 3 residues shy of the CDR3 end, and the germline J gene is used to complete it. The length of the CDR3 is 15 residues. Germline CDR1 and CDR2: MGHRA and YSYEKL. Deletions cut 4 bases from V and 6 bases from J, with 13 bases between.